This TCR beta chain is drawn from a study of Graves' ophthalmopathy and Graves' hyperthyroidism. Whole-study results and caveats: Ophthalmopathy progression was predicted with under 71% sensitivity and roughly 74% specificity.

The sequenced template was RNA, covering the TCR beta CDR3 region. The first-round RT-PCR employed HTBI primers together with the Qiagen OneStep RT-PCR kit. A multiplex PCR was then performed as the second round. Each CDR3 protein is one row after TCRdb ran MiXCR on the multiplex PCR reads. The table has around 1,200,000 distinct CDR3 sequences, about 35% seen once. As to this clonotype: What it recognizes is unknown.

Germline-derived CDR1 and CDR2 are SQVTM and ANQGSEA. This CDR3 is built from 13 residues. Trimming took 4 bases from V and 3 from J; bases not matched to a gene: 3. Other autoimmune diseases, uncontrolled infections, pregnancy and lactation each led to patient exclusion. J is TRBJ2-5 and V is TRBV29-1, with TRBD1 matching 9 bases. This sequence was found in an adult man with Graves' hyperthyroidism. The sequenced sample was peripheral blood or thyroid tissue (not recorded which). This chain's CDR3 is CSVGGQGKETQYF. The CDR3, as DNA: TGCAGCGTTGGGGGACAGGGCAAAGAGACCCAGTACTTC.